A selection of T cell receptor beta chains follows, all from one sample in a study of T-cell reconstitution after alpha-beta-depleted transplantation in children. MiXCR, run by TCRdb on the PCR reads, gives a single entry per CDR3 protein. The data show about 610,000 distinct CDR3 sequences, over 9.5% seen once. The sample in question was PBMCs from the stem cell graft donor, obtained from the stem cell graft. The receptors shown here come from a human donor who donated a stem cell graft to a child with acute myeloid leukemia. Each CDR3 is given with its conserved first and last residue. The D gene is left open where the match is weak. Size values are once, few and many counts, or a class for expanded clones, and some rows have none.

size	V	D	J	CDR3	DNA
many	TRBV6-2/TRBV6-3	NA	TRBJ2-1	CASYELPNEQFF	TGTGCCAGCTATGAACTACCCAATGAGCAGTTCTTC
NA	TRBV5-1	NA	TRBJ2-4	CASSLGGAGPKNIQYF	TGCGCCAGCAGCCTTGGGGGCGCGGGACCCAAAAACATTCAGTACTTC
NA	TRBV5-1	NA	TRBJ2-5	CASSAGTAQETQYF	TGCGCCAGCAGTGCGGGGACAGCACAAGAGACCCAGTACTTC
many	TRBV5-1	NA	TRBJ2-6	CASSLGDAGANVLTF	TGCGCCAGCAGCTTGGGCGATGCTGGGGCCAACGTCCTGACTTTC
NA	TRBV6-2/TRBV6-3	TRBD2	TRBJ2-1	CASSYSTPSGIYNEQFF	TGTGCCAGCAGTTACTCGACCCCCAGCGGGATCTACAATGAGCAGTTCTTC
few	TRBV10-3	NA	TRBJ2-5	CAIRRDPKETQYF	TGTGCCATCAGGAGGGATCCAAAAGAGACCCAGTACTTC
few	TRBV6-6	NA	TRBJ2-1	CASERGSYNEQFF	TGTGCCAGCGAGAGAGGGTCCTACAATGAGCAGTTCTTC
few	TRBV12-3/TRBV12-4	TRBD2	TRBJ2-3	CASVRRGADTQYF	TGTGCCAGCGTGAGGCGGGGGGCAGATACGCAGTATTTT
few	TRBV4-3	NA	TRBJ2-3	CASSQDFPGVTDTQYF	TGCGCCAGCAGCCAAGATTTCCCGGGTGTCACAGATACGCAGTATTTT
many	TRBV10-3	NA	TRBJ2-7	CAISLAGTVDEQYF	TGTGCCATCAGCCTGGCCGGGACTGTCGACGAGCAGTACTTC
NA	TRBV7-9	TRBD1	TRBJ2-7	CASSSRTGSSSYEQYF	TGTGCCAGCAGCTCACGGACAGGTTCGAGCTCCTACGAGCAGTACTTC
many	TRBV3-1	TRBD2	TRBJ2-1	CASSQEVAGGGDEQFF	TGTGCCAGCAGCCAAGAAGTAGCGGGAGGGGGCGATGAGCAGTTCTTC
few	TRBV6-1	NA	TRBJ2-6	CASRTGVAGANVLTF	TGTGCCAGCAGGACTGGGGTAGCCGGGGCCAACGTCCTGACTTTC
few	TRBV5-1	NA	TRBJ2-2	CASPTSRDRELFF	TGCGCCAGCCCTACCTCCCGGGACAGGGAGCTGTTTTTT
NA	TRBV5-6	NA	TRBJ1-1	CASSLGWEPLNTEAFF	TGTGCCAGCAGCTTAGGGTGGGAGCCCTTGAACACTGAAGCTTTCTTT
NA	TRBV4-3	TRBD2	TRBJ2-2	CASSQVGGRDTGELFF	TGCGCCAGCAGCCAAGTTGGGGGGAGGGACACCGGGGAGCTGTTTTTT
NA	TRBV7-2	NA	TRBJ2-3	CASSLGPPNTDTQYF	TGTGCCAGCAGCTTAGGGCCCCCCAACACAGATACGCAGTATTTT
NA	TRBV6-2/TRBV6-3	NA	TRBJ1-5	CASTGGSAIQPQHF	TGTGCCAGCACGGGGGGATCAGCAATTCAGCCCCAGCATTTT
NA	TRBV20-1	NA	TRBJ2-3	CSARDVGDTQYF	TGCAGTGCTAGAGACGTGGGGGATACGCAGTATTTT
NA	TRBV9	NA	TRBJ1-6	CASSDWSSYNSPLHF	TGTGCCAGCAGCGATTGGAGCTCCTATAATTCACCCCTCCACTTT
few	TRBV12-3/TRBV12-4	TRBD1	TRBJ2-1	CASIGTGSYNEQFF	TGTGCCAGCATTGGGACAGGTTCCTACAATGAGCAGTTCTTC
many	TRBV28	NA	TRBJ2-7	CLSCGTVSHEQYF	TGTCTTTCTTGCGGGACAGTGTCACACGAGCAGTACTTC
few	TRBV7-2	TRBD2	TRBJ2-5	CASSPTSGKETQYF	TGTGCCAGCAGCCCTACTAGCGGGAAAGAGACCCAGTACTTC
many	TRBV6-5	NA	TRBJ2-2	CASSYSIAVWAGELFF	TGTGCCAGCAGTTATAGTATAGCGGTCTGGGCCGGGGAGCTGTTTTTT
few	TRBV28	NA	TRBJ1-5	CASTNQGSDNQPQHF	TGTGCCAGCACAAATCAGGGGAGCGACAATCAGCCCCAGCATTTT
few	TRBV3-1	NA	TRBJ2-3	CASSRADRLTSTDTQYF	TGTGCCAGCAGCCGGGCGGACAGACTGACTAGCACAGATACGCAGTATTTT
NA	TRBV6-2/TRBV6-3	TRBD2	TRBJ2-7	CASSTRPMSGRPGYEQYF	TGTGCCAGCAGCACACGGCCCATGAGCGGGAGACCTGGGTACGAGCAGTACTTC
NA	TRBV20-1	TRBD1	TRBJ2-2	CSARDFRQGYTGELFF	TGCAGTGCTAGAGATTTTAGACAGGGATACACCGGGGAGCTGTTTTTT
NA	TRBV6-5	NA	TRBJ2-1	CASSSGERHEQFF	TGTGCCAGCAGTTCGGGTGAGCGCCATGAGCAGTTCTTC
many	TRBV29-1	NA	TRBJ2-7	CSAPGLLLTPTSRNYEQYF	TGCAGCGCTCCGGGACTGCTACTTACCCCTACTAGCAGAAACTACGAGCAGTACTTC
NA	TRBV20-1	NA	TRBJ1-4	CSARDRNEKLFF	TGCAGTGCTAGAGACAGAAATGAAAAACTGTTTTTT
few	TRBV5-1	TRBD1	TRBJ2-7	CASSFRGHYEQYF	TGCGCCAGCAGCTTCAGGGGGCACTACGAGCAGTACTTC
NA	TRBV4-1	NA	TRBJ2-1	CASSHPGGGLNEQFF	TGCGCCAGCAGCCACCCGGGTGGGGGGTTAAATGAGCAGTTCTTC
few	TRBV28	TRBD2	TRBJ2-1	CASSFWTSGIHNEQFF	TGTGCCAGCAGTTTTTGGACTAGCGGGATTCACAATGAGCAGTTCTTC
NA	TRBV7-2	TRBD2	TRBJ2-7	CASSLVSTSGSYEQYF	TGTGCCAGCAGCTTAGTGTCGACTAGCGGCTCCTACGAGCAGTACTTC
many	TRBV28	NA	TRBJ1-1	CATAGAVDTEAFF	TGTGCCACCGCCGGGGCAGTCGACACTGAAGCTTTCTTT
NA	TRBV7-2	NA	TRBJ2-3	CASSLMQSDTQYF	TGTGCCAGCAGCTTAATGCAGTCAGATACGCAGTATTTT
NA	TRBV19	TRBD1	TRBJ2-7	CASSTRDRPGLEQYF	TGTGCCAGTAGTACCAGGGACAGGCCTGGTCTGGAGCAGTACTTC
few	TRBV20-1	NA	TRBJ2-3	CSARSGASTDTQYF	TGCAGTGCTAGGTCAGGGGCTAGCACAGATACGCAGTATTTT
NA	TRBV12-3/TRBV12-4	NA	TRBJ2-3	CASSFRAGDTQYF	TGTGCCAGCAGTTTTCGGGCGGGGGATACGCAGTATTTT
NA	TRBV29-1	NA	TRBJ2-7	CSVTGGAYEQYF	TGCAGCGTGACGGGGGGCGCCTACGAGCAGTACTTC
NA	TRBV6-2/TRBV6-3	TRBD2	TRBJ2-7	CASSRPGLAGAEQYF	TGTGCCAGCAGTCGACCGGGACTAGCGGGAGCCGAGCAGTACTTC
NA	TRBV24-1	TRBD2	TRBJ2-1	CATSDPLEGGPSYNEQFF	TGTGCCACCAGTGACCCGCTCGAGGGAGGGCCCTCCTACAATGAGCAGTTCTTC
few	TRBV20-1	TRBD2	TRBJ2-7	CSARDRLAGAGEQYF	TGCAGTGCTAGAGATCGGCTAGCGGGAGCTGGGGAGCAGTACTTC
few	TRBV9	TRBD1	TRBJ1-3	CASSTPGGTGGFGNTIYF	TGTGCCAGCAGCACACCGGGGGGGACAGGGGGCTTTGGAAACACCATATATTTT
many	TRBV18	NA	TRBJ2-1	CASSPQNSRATYNEQFF	TGTGCCAGCTCACCACAAAACTCTAGGGCAACCTACAATGAGCAGTTCTTC